The 29 T cell receptor beta chains listed next were all sequenced from one sample in a study of shared clonotypes between healthy human individuals. Here immunoSEQ multiplex PCR was the method, and the copy in TCRdb shows in-frame clones only, minus some. The data hold 2 million to 2.5 million clones, with 80% to 95% observed a single time. Sequenced sample: naive CD4+ T cells from PBMCs. Subset of the sample: CD45RA+ positively selected. These receptor sequences come from a man between 18 and 29 years old in good health. Some clones in this sample may be carry-over from other donors' samples.

The V call is TRBV4-1, the J call TRBJ1-4, with TRBD1 matching over 9 bases. CDR3 length: 17 residues. Germline V gene sequence: CDR1 MGHRA, CDR2 YSYEKL. Trimming removed 1 base from V and 3 bases from J; junction bases left unmatched: 6. The CDR3 region has the DNA TGCGCCAGCAGCCAAGTTATCGGGGACAGGGCTAATGAAAAACTGTTTTTT. It specifies CASSQVIGDRANEKLFF.

This clone appeared once. Different DNA sequences within this sample yield the same CDR3. This sequence joins TRBV7-9 and TRBJ2-5, with D uncertain. Germline V CDR1 and CDR2: SEHNR, FQNEAQ (reference sequence). The CDR3 runs 12 residues. The V end was cut by 0 bases, the J end by 5 bases, with 4 bases between. CDR3: CASSLARETQYF. CDR3 sequence (DNA): TGTGCCAGCAGCTTAGCGCGGGAGACCCAGTACTTC.

The chain carries TRBV9 and TRBJ1-1; 8 nucleotides align to TRBD1. Germline V lookup: CDR1 SGDLS, CDR2 YYNGEE. V was pared by 0 bases and J by 10 bases, with 5 bases of the junction left unmatched. The CDR3 spans 13 residues. This chain's CDR3 is CASSVAGGYGAFF. The CDR3 DNA is TGTGCCAGCAGCGTAGCAGGGGGCTATGGAGCTTTCTTT.

The chain has TRBV18 and TRBJ2-5; the match to TRBD2 covers 9 bases. The germline gives CDR1 KGHSH, CDR2 LQKENI. The CDR3 totals 16 residues. V lost 3 bases, J lost 4 bases, and 9 bases stayed unmatched. CDR3: CASSPSSAGGGETQYF. Here the CDR3 DNA reads TGTGCCAGCTCACCCTCCTCCGCGGGAGGGGGAGAGACCCAGTACTTC.

In DNA form, the CDR3 reads TGTGCCAGCAGCTTGGCCAGGCTAGCGGGAGGGTGGAATGAGCAGTTCTTC. Amino acid sequence: CASSLARLAGGWNEQFF. The chain employs TRBV5-4 and TRBJ2-1; 12 bases are shared with TRBD2. Germline CDR1 is SGHNT and CDR2 is YYREEE (reference sequence). This CDR3 is 17 amino acids long. The V gene end was trimmed by 0 bases and the J gene end by 7 bases; junction bases not matched to a gene: 8.

V is TRBV7-9 and J is TRBJ2-1, with 12 nucleotides matching TRBD2. CDR3 size: 17 residues. In germline, CDR1 is SEHNR, CDR2 FQNEAQ (reference sequence). J gave up 6 bases and V 5 bases, and 11 bases lay outside the gene matches. The CDR3 coding sequence is TGTGCCAGCAGCCCCCGGATGACTAGCGGGAGACGCAATGAGCAGTTCTTC. This encodes CASSPRMTSGRRNEQFF.

Notes on this clone: The sample carries other DNA sequences with the same CDR3. The chain links TRBV30 to TRBJ2-1; D possibly corresponds to TRBD2 (5 bases). The V gene's germline CDR1 is GTSNPN and CDR2 SVGIG (reference sequence). CDR3 length equals 12 residues. Trimming pared 0 bases from V and 9 bases from J, leaving 9 bases between. The DNA for the CDR3 is TGTGCCTGGAGTGTTAGCGTGGGTGAGCAGTTCTTC. It codes for CAWSVSVGEQFF.

The chain recombines TRBV7-3 with TRBJ2-1; 10 bases fit TRBD2. This CDR3 region has 12 residues. The ends lost 4 bases at V and 13 bases at J; junction bases unmatched: 4. CDR1 is SGHTA, CDR2 FQGTGA, per germline. DNA of the CDR3: TGTGCCAGCAGCTCCTCTAGCGGGAGTCAGTTCTTC. Translation: CASSSSSGSQFF.

This sequence joins TRBV6-6 and TRBJ2-7, with D possibly matching TRBD2 (5 bases). Per germline, CDR1 MNHNY and CDR2 SVGAGI (reference sequence). The CDR3 has 15 amino acids. Deletions cut 5 bases from V and 6 bases from J, with 20 bases between. In DNA form, the CDR3 reads TGTGCCAGCAGTCCCCGAGTGGGAGCTTGGCTCGAGCAGTACTTC. It translates to CASSPRVGAWLEQYF.

The gene calls are TRBV5-4 and TRBJ1-1; 9 bases map to TRBD1. Germline assignment: CDR1 SGHNT and CDR2 YYREEE (reference sequence). V lost 4 bases, J lost 5 bases, and 9 bases stayed unmatched. The CDR3 contains 15 residues. The CDR3 here is CASSQEQGARTEAFF. In nucleotides, the CDR3 is TGTGCCAGCAGCCAAGAACAGGGGGCGAGGACTGAAGCTTTCTTT.

This clone appeared a single time. The CDR3 spells CASSFMGISNQPQHF. CDR3 in DNA: TGTGCCAGCAGTTTTATGGGCATTAGCAATCAGCCCCAGCATTTT. The rearrangement uses TRBV6-1 and TRBJ1-5; D remains unclear. Per the germline V gene, CDR1 is MNHNS and CDR2 is SASEGT. There are 15 residues in the CDR3. Trimming took 5 bases from V and 0 from J, leaving 11 bases between them.

The rearrangement joins TRBV5-1 to TRBJ2-7; D might be TRBD2 (6 bases). Trimming removed 1 base at V and 2 bases at J, with 16 bases between. Germline V gives CDR1 SGHRS, CDR2 YFSETQ. This CDR3 is built from 16 residues. Written as DNA, the CDR3 is TGCGCCAGCAGCTTGAGCCCCGGGACTGTCACCTACGAGCAGTACTTC. Its protein is CASSLSPGTVTYEQYF.

Of note for this clone: The identical CDR3 is also encoded by other nucleotide sequences in the sample. In DNA, the CDR3 is TGTGCCAGTAGTATGGGCCGAAACTATGGCTACACCTTC. Amino acid sequence: CASSMGRNYGYTF. The chain is built from TRBV19 and TRBJ1-2, with no clear D. The CDR3 extends over 13 amino acids. V was shortened by 3 bases and J by 2 bases, with 7 bases between the two germline ends. CDR1 and CDR2 (germline): LNHDA, SQIVND (reference sequence).

The rearrangement uses TRBV18 and TRBJ1-3, with TRBD1 identical over 7 bases. Germline V gene sequence: CDR1 KGHSH, CDR2 LQKENI. The CDR3 spans 14 residues. Germline trimming cut 6 bases from V and 0 bases from J; bases unmatched to any gene: 2. The CDR3 region is CASSEGASGNTIYF. CDR3 coding DNA: TGTGCCAGCTCCGAGGGGGCCTCTGGAAACACCATATATTTT.

The chain links TRBV28 to TRBJ1-2; perhaps TRBD1 as D (6 bases). Germline V lookup: CDR1 MDHEN, CDR2 SYDVKM. V lost 7 bases and J lost 1, with 13 bases in between. The CDR3 consists of 14 residues. CDR3 sequence reads: CASKSSGDNYGYTF. The CDR3 DNA follows: TGTGCCAGCAAATCCTCAGGGGATAACTATGGCTACACCTTC.

This chain uses TRBV5-4 with TRBJ2-3, with D perhaps TRBD2 (6 bases). CDR3 length: 13 amino acids. Germline CDR1 SGHNT, CDR2 YYREEE (reference sequence). V was cut by 4 bases and J by 5 bases, with 11 bases left in between. CDR3 region: CASSIRLGDTQYF. The CDR3 DNA is TGTGCCAGCAGCATCCGACTAGGAGATACGCAGTATTTT.

The chain is built from TRBV7-2 and TRBJ1-2; D is unresolved. Germline V lookup: CDR1 SGHTA, CDR2 FQGNSA. Trimming shortened V by 5 bases and J by 8 bases, and 9 bases separated the two germline ends. The CDR3 covers 11 residues. This chain's CDR3 is CASSLEFGYTF. The CDR3 DNA follows: TGTGCCAGCAGCCTCGAGTTCGGCTACACCTTC.

The chain employs TRBV5-5 and TRBJ1-5; 7 bases match TRBD1. The CDR3 covers 17 residues. Germline lookup yields CDR1 SGHKS and CDR2 YYEKEE (reference sequence). The trim removed 4 bases at V and 5 bases at J, leaving 15 bases unmatched. The CDR3, as DNA: TGTGCCAGCAGCAGCTTGGATGGGCAGGGGGGCCATCAGCCCCAGCATTTT. It translates to CASSSLDGQGGHQPQHF. Full variable domain (remainder filled in from reference TRBV5-5 and TRBJ1-5): DAGVTQSPTHLIKTRGQQVTLRCSPISGHKSVSWYQQVLGQGPQFIFQYYEKEERGRGNFPDRFSARQFPNYSSELNVNALLLGDSALYLCASSSLDGQGGHQPQHFGDGTRLSIL.

The chain uses TRBV2 and TRBJ2-2; D might be TRBD2 (6 bases). Looked up from germline, CDR1 is SNHLY and CDR2 is FYNNEI. Trimming left V 6 bases short and J 4 bases short, with 12 bases between. The CDR3 has 14 amino acids. The CDR3 DNA reads TGTGCCAGCAGATGGGGCGGGGCCACCGGGGAGCTGTTTTTT. Its translation: CASRWGGATGELFF.

V usage is TRBV7-3 and J usage is TRBJ2-1; D may be TRBD2 (5 bases). CDR3 length: 15 residues. V was pared by 5 bases and J by 2 bases, with 13 bases between. Germline assignment: CDR1 SGHTA and CDR2 FQGTGA. DNA for the CDR3: TGTGCCAGCAGCCAGGAGCGGTCACCCTACAATGAGCAGTTCTTC. It is translated as CASSQERSPYNEQFF.

The chain combines TRBV4-1 with TRBJ2-3; 12 nucleotides align to TRBD2. There are 17 residues in the CDR3. Germline loops: CDR1 MGHRA, CDR2 YSYEKL. V trimming: 3 bases; J trimming: 5 bases; junction bases outside the gene matches: 9. The CDR3 DNA is TGCGCCAGCAGCCATGTTACTAGCGGGAGGCGTTTAGATACGCAGTATTTT. It codes for CASSHVTSGRRLDTQYF.

This rearrangement joins TRBV7-3 to TRBJ2-2; 10 bases agree with TRBD2. V was clipped by 4 bases and J by 6 bases; unmatched bases: 8. The CDR3 runs 16 residues. The germline CDR1 and CDR2 sequences are SGHTA and FQGTGA. DNA for the CDR3: TGTGCCAGCAGCTCCCCTAGCGGGAGTTGGCCCGGGGAGCTGTTTTTT. Translated: CASSSPSGSWPGELFF.

The chain combines TRBV7-2 with TRBJ2-7; D is unresolved. This CDR3 is 13 amino acids long. Per the germline V gene, CDR1 is SGHTA and CDR2 is FQGNSA. The V and J ends lost 1 base and 4 bases respectively, with 8 bases between them. Here the CDR3 reads CASSLGRRYEQYF. The DNA for the CDR3 is TGTGCCAGCAGCTTAGGACGTAGGTACGAGCAGTACTTC.

This chain joins TRBV19 and TRBJ1-2; weak D call: TRBD1 (5 bases). Trimming took off 5 bases at V and 7 bases at J, with 17 bases between the two ends. CDR1 is LNHDA and CDR2 is SQIVND in the germline V gene (reference sequence). This CDR3 has 14 residues. The CDR3 is CASSASGGSRGYTF. The CDR3 nucleotides read TGTGCCAGTAGTGCGTCGGGGGGGTCGCGTGGCTACACCTTC.

The gene calls are TRBV21-1 and TRBJ2-5. TRBV21-1 is noted as a pseudogene. The CDR3 length is 15 residues. CDR3 sequence: CASSKVRGPQETQYF. The CDR3 coding sequence is TGTGCCAGCAGCAAAGTGAGGGGTCCGCAAGAGACCCAGTACTTC.

Concerning this clone itself: The junction shows a germline mismatch at one end, possibly a read error. This chain connects TRBV7-2 to TRBJ1-3; no definite D call. Germline CDR1 reads SGHTA; CDR2 reads FQGNSA. This CDR3 contains 12 residues. CDR3 sequence reads: CASSLGSSPPNF. The DNA for the CDR3 is TGTGCCAGCAGCTTAGGATCCTCGCCCCCGAATTTT. Drawing the rest from reference TRBV7-2 and TRBJ1-3, the complete variable domain is GAGVSQSPSNKVTEKGKDVELRCDPISGHTALYWYRQSLGQGLEFLIYFQGNSAPDKSGLPSDRFSAERTGGSVSTLTIQRTQQEDSAVYLCASSLGSSPPNFGEGSWLTVV.

This chain connects TRBV27 to TRBJ2-1; D is unclear. CDR3 length: 16 amino acids. Deletions cut 5 bases from V and 2 bases from J, with 16 bases between. Germline CDR1 MNHEY, CDR2 SMNVEV (reference sequence). CDR3 bases: TGTGCCAGCAGTCTAGTGACCACACAGCCCTACAATGAGCAGTTCTTC. It specifies CASSLVTTQPYNEQFF.

The chain links TRBV7-9 to TRBJ1-1; D is undetermined. V was clipped by 7 bases and J by 1 base, with 10 bases between them. CDR3 length: 13 residues. Germline V lookup: CDR1 SEHNR, CDR2 FQNEAQ (reference sequence). The CDR3 bases are TGTGCCAGCAACACGATGGCGAACACTGAAGCTTTCTTT. Encoded protein: CASNTMANTEAFF.

The chain couples TRBV9 to TRBJ1-1; possible D gene TRBD1, 5 bases. CDR1 is SGDLS and CDR2 is YYNGEE in the germline V gene. Deletions cut 0 bases from V and 0 bases from J, with 21 bases between. This CDR3 is built from 19 residues. The CDR3 loop reads CASSVEPRGPNFMNTEAFF. The CDR3, as DNA: TGTGCCAGCAGCGTAGAGCCGAGGGGACCTAACTTTATGAACACTGAAGCTTTCTTT.